Described below is a single TCR beta chain sequence and its context. Its target antigen remains unknown. The input lacks base qualities; no much larger clone sits a single base away. The data were obtained in a study of blood T cell repertoires in COVID-19 (dated by TCRdb to the early 2020s). Study-level background: The collaborator samples originated in the United States, Italy and Spain and spanned the acute and convalescent phases of COVID-19. HLA class I and class II types, where available, came from metadata supplied by the sample provider rather than from assay-based typing. Sample metadata almost always included a de-identified subject ID, COVID-19 status, age in years and sex. Samples were obtained from the ongoing ImmuneRACE study (first 160 participants) and from over 1,000 subjects provided by 6 global collaborators. The repertoires were released in a freely available public database intended as a resource for research on the immune response to SARS-CoV-2. Subjects who had been exposed to COVID-19, were actively infected with it, or had recovered from it provided the deeply sampled blood TCRbeta repertoires that made up the dataset. The material from the prospective study consisted of cDNA or gDNA derived from T cells, B-cell-depleted T cells, or PBMCs.

Collaborating institutions collected whole blood in K2EDTA tubes following their own protocols. For TCRbeta analysis, collaborator samples were shipped as frozen whole blood, as isolated PBMCs, or as DNA extracted from either sample type. On the study overall, not on this receptor specifically: The amount of clinical and demographic metadata varied by source and participant and was provided uncurated.

The immunoSEQ Assay, a bias-controlled multiplex PCR, was used to amplify TCRbeta CDR3 regions from genomic DNA. The authors' pipeline ran thus. The number of nucleated cells in each sample was estimated from the amplification of reference gene primers within the assay. To quantify the absolute abundance of each unique TCRbeta CDR3 rearrangement, sequence reads were collapsed and filtered. For each sample, productive Simpson clonality was calculated as the square root of Simpson's diversity index over productive rearrangements. Drawn from immuneACCESS, this table holds only the in-frame rearrangements with V and J called that TCRdb kept. Clones are partly lost; checked studies trace under half to an unresolved V gene and leave the rest unexplained. The V and J calls and clone size were taken over from that table, and D and trimming were inferred from the DNA. The sample has approximately 100,000 clones on record, about 92% of them singletons. The leading ten clones occupy about a sixth of the sample.

V is shortened by 3 bases, J by 2 bases, and the region joining them spans 8 bases. The cysteine opens and the phenylalanine closes a CDR3 of 13 amino acids. The kept DNA is CDR3 alone, 39 bases in frame from the first base. CDR1 and CDR2, per the germline V gene (reference sequence), are LGHDT and YNNKEL. Sequences were obtained from peripheral blood. The rearrangement joined TRBV3-1 (or the pseudogene TRBV3-2) to TRBJ2-7; no D gene call is confident. This TCR derives from an elderly woman in a cohort sampled during active COVID-19. The CDR3 protein: CASSHRVPYEQYF. In nucleotide form, the sequence is TGTGCCAGCAGCCATCGGGTTCCCTACGAGCAGTACTTC.